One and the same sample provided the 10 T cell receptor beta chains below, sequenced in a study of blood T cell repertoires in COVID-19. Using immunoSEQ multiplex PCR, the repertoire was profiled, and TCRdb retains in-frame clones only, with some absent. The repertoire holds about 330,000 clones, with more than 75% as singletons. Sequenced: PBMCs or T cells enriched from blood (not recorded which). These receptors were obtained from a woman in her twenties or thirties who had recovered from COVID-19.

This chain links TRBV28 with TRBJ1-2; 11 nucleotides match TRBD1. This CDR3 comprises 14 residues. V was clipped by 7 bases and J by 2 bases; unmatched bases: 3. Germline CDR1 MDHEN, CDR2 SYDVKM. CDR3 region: CASTGQGANYGYTF. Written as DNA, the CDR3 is TGTGCCAGCACCGGACAGGGGGCGAACTATGGCTACACCTTC.

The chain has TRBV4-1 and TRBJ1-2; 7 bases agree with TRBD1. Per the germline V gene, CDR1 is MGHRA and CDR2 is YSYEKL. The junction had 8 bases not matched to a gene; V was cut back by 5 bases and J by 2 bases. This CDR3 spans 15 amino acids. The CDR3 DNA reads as TGCGCCAGCAGCTGGCCTACGGGACAGAACTATGGCTACACCTTC. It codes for CASSWPTGQNYGYTF.

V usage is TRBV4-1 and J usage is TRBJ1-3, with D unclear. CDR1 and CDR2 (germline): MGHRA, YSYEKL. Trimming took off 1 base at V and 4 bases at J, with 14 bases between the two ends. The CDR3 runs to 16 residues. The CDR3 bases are TGCGCCAGCAGCCAAGGCGGCGGGCTGGGCGGAAACACCATATATTTT. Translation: CASSQGGGLGGNTIYF.

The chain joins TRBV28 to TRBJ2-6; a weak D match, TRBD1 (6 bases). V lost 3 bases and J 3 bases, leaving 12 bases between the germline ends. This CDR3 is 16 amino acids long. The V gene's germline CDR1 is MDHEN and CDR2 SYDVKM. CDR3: CASSFARGGGANVLTF. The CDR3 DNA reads TGTGCCAGCAGTTTCGCCAGGGGCGGTGGGGCCAACGTCCTGACTTTC.

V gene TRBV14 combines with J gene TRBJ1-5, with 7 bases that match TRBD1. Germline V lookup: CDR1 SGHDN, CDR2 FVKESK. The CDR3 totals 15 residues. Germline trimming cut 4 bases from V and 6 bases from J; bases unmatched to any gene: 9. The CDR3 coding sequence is TGTGCCAGCAGCCCGCGGGGCGCAGGGGGTCAGCCCCAGCATTTT. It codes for CASSPRGAGGQPQHF.

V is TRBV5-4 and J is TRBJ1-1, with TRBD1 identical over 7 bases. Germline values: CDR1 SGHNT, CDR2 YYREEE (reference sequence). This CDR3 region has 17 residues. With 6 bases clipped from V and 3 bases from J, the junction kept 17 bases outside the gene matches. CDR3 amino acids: CASKRGTGAIGDTEAFF. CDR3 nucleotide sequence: TGTGCCAGCAAACGAGGCACAGGGGCAATTGGAGACACTGAAGCTTTCTTT.

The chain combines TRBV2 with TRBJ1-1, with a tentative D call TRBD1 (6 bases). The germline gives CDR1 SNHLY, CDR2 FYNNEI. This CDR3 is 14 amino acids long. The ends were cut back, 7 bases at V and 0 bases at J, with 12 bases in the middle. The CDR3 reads CASTNDRMNTEAFF. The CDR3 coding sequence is TGTGCCAGCACCAATGACAGGATGAACACTGAAGCTTTCTTT.

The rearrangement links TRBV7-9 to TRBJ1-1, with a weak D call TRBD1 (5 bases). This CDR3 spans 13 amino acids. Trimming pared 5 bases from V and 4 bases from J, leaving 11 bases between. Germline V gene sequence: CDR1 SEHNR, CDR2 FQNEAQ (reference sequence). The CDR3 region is CASSTLGGTEAFF. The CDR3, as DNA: TGTGCCAGCAGCACCTTGGGGGGCACTGAAGCTTTCTTT.

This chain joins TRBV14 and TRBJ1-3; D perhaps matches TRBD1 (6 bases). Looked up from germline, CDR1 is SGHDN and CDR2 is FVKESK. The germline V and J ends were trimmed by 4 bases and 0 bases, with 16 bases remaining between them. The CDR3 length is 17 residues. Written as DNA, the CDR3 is TGTGCCAGCAGCCCCACGACAGGCTGGACCTCTGGAAACACCATATATTTT. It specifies CASSPTTGWTSGNTIYF.

The CDR3 DNA sequence: TGTGCCAGCAGTCGGGACAGGAGCAATGAAAAACTGTTTTTT. This gives the protein CASSRDRSNEKLFF. The gene calls are TRBV2 and TRBJ1-4; TRBD1 matches at 8 bases. This CDR3 region has 14 residues. Losses at the gene ends were 5 bases for V and 5 bases for J; bases not matched to a gene: 4. The germline V gene has CDR1 SNHLY and CDR2 FYNNEI.